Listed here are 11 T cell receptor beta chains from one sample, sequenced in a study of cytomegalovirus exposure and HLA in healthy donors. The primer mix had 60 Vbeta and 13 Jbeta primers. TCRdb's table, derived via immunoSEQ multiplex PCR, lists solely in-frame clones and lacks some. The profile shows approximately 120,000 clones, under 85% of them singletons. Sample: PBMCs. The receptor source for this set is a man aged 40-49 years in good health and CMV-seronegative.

DNA for the CDR3: TGTGCCAGCACCGACACTCGGACAGGGTTCAGCAATCAGCCCCAGCATTTT. Protein: CASTDTRTGFSNQPQHF. The chain joins TRBV5-4 to TRBJ1-5, with 8 bases identical to TRBD1. The junction had 12 bases not matched to a gene; V was cut back by 6 bases and J by 1 base. The germline V gene has CDR1 SGHNT and CDR2 YYREEE (reference sequence). There are 17 residues in the CDR3. The complete variable domain, with remaining parts taken from reference TRBV5-4 and TRBJ1-5, reads ETGVTQSPTHLIKTRGQQVTLRCSSQSGHNTVSWYQQALGQGPQFIFQYYREEENGRGNFPPRFSGLQFPNYSSELNVNALELDDSALYLCASTDTRTGFSNQPQHFGDGTRLSIL.

The CDR3 bases are TGTGCCAGCAGTCCAAGACAGGGGGCCTGGAAACTGTTTTTT. This translates into CASSPRQGAWKLFF. The rearrangement joins TRBV6-6 to TRBJ1-4; 10 bases map to TRBD1. The CDR3 contains 14 residues. The trim removed 5 bases at V and 11 bases at J, leaving 8 bases unmatched. The germline CDR1 and CDR2 sequences are MNHNY and SVGAGI (reference sequence).

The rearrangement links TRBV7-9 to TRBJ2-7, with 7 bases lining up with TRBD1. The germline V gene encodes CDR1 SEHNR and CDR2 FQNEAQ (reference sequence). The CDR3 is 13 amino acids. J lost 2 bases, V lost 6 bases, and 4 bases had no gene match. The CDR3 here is CASRTGDTYEQYF. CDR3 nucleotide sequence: TGTGCCAGCAGAACAGGGGATACCTACGAGCAGTACTTC.

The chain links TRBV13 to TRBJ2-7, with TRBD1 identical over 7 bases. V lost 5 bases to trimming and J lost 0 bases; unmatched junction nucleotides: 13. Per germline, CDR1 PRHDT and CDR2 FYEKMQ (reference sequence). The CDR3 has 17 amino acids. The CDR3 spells CASSILYRGLSSYEQYF. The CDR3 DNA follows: TGTGCCAGCAGCATCCTCTACAGGGGCCTTAGCTCCTACGAGCAGTACTTC.

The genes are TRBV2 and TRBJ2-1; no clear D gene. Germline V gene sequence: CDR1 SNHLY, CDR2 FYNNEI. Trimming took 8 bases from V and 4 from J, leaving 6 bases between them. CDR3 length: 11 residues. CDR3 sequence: CASLQYNEQFF. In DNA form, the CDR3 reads TGTGCCAGCCTCCAGTACAATGAGCAGTTCTTC.

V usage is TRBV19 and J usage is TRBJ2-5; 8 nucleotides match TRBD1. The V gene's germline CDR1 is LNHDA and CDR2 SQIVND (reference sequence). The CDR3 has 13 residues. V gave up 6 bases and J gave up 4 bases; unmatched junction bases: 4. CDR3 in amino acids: CASSADRGETQYF. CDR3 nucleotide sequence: TGTGCCAGTAGCGCCGACAGGGGAGAGACCCAGTACTTC.

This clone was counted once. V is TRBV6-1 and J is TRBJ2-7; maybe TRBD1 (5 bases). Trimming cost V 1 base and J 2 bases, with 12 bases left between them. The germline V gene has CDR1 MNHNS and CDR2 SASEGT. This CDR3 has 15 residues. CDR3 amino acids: CASSEGPGSAYEQYF. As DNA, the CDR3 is TGTGCCAGCAGTGAAGGCCCAGGGTCAGCCTACGAGCAGTACTTC.

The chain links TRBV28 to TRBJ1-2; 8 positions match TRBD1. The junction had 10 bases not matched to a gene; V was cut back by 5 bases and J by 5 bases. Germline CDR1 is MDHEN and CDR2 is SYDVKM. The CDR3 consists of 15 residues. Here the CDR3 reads CASSLPTGTGYGYTF. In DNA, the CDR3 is TGTGCCAGCAGTCTGCCCACCGGGACAGGATATGGCTACACCTTC.

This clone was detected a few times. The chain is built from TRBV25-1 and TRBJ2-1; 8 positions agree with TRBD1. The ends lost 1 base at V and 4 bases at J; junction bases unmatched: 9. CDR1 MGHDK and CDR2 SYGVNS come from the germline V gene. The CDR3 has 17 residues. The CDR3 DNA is TGTGCCAGCAGTGAATCTTCGACAGGGGTTCTATACAATGAGCAGTTCTTC. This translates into CASSESSTGVLYNEQFF. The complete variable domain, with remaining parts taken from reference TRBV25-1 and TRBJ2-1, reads EADIYQTPRYLVIGTGKKITLECSQTMGHDKMYWYQQDPGMELHLIHYSYGVNSTEKGDLSSESTVSRIRTEHFPLTLESARPSHTSQYLCASSESSTGVLYNEQFFGPGTRLTVL.

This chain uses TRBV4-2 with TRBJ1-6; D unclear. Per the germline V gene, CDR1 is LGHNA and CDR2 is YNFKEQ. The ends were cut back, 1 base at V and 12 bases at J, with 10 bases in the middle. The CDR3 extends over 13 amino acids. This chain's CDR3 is CASSQGPRRPLHF. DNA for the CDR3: TGTGCCAGCAGCCAAGGTCCTCGGAGACCCCTCCACTTT.

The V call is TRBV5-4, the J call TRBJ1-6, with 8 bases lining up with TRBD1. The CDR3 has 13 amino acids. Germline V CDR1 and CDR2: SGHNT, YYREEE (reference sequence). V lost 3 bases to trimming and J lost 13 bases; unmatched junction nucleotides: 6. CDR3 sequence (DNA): TGTGCCAGCAGCTCGGACAGGGCATATCCCCTCCACTTT. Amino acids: CASSSDRAYPLHF.